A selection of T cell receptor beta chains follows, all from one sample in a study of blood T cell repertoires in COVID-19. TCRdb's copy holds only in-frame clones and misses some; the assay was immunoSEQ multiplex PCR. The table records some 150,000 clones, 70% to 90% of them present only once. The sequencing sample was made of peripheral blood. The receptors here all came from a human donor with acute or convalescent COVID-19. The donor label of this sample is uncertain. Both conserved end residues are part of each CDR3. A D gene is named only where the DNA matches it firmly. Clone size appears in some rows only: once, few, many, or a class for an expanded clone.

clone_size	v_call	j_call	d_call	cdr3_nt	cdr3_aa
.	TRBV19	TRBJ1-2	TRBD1	TGTCGAAAGGGGTCAGGGGGGTGTTATGGCTACACCTTC	CRKGSGGCYGYTF
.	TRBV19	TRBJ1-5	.	TGTGCCAGTAGTATGACAGTTAATCAGCCCCAGCATTTT	CASSMTVNQPQHF
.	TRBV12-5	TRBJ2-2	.	TGTGCTAGTGCCGGGGGGACACCTACCTACACCGGGGAGCTGTTTTTT	CASAGGTPTYTGELFF
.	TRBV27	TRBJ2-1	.	TGTGCCAGCAGTTTAGGAAGGACATTTTGGAATGAGCAGTTCTTC	CASSLGRTFWNEQFF
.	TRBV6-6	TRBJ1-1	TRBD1	TGTGCCAGCAGAATGGACAGGGAGAACACTGAAGCTTTCTTT	CASRMDRENTEAFF
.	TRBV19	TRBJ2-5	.	TGTGCCAGTAGTATTGGGGCGGGGGCCCAAGGGGAGACCCAGTACTTC	CASSIGAGAQGETQYF
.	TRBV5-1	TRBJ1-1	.	TGCGCCAGCAGCTTTCGACAGGAAAGGAACACTGAAGCTTTCTTT	CASSFRQERNTEAFF
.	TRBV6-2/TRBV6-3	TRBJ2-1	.	TGTGCCAGCAGTTACTCTCTCAATGAGCAGTTCTTC	CASSYSLNEQFF
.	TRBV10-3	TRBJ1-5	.	TGTGCCATCAGTGAGGAGAACGCCGCCAATCAGCCCCAGCATTTT	CAISEENAANQPQHF
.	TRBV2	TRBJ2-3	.	TGTGCCAGCAGAGAGGATGCAGGGGCGAATACGCAGTATTTT	CASREDAGANTQYF
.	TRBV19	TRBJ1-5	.	TGTGCCAGTAGTATGACAGGCAATCAGCCCCAGCATTTT	CASSMTGNQPQHF
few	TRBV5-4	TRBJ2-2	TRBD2	TGTGCCAGCAGCACGAAGTTTCTAGCGGGAGAGGCCGGGGAGCTGTTTTTT	CASSTKFLAGEAGELFF
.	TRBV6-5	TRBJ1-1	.	TGTGCCAGCAAGGAACACAGGGTAAGTGAAGCTTTCTTT	CASKEHRVSEAFF
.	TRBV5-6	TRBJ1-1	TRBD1	TGTGCCAGCAGCCAGACTTTCGGGACAGAGAACACTGAAGCTTTCTTT	CASSQTFGTENTEAFF
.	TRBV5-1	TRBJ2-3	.	TGCGCCAGCAGCGCCGGACTGATAAGCACAGATACGCAGTATTTT	CASSAGLISTDTQYF
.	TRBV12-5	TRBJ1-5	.	TGTGCTAGTGGTTTGGGACAGTCAGGTGGCAATCAGCCCCAGCATTTT	CASGLGQSGGNQPQHF
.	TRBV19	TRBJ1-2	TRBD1	TGTGCCAGTAGCGGGCCAGGGGGACGTGGCTACACCTTC	CASSGPGGRGYTF
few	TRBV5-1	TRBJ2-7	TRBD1	TGCGCCAGCAGCTTCCCTGGGACAGCCCACGAGCAGTACTTC	CASSFPGTAHEQYF
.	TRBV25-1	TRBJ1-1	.	TGTGCCAGCAGTGTAAAATTGAACACTGAAGCTTTCTTT	CASSVKLNTEAFF
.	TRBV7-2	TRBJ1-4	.	TGTGCCAGCAGCACCCGACCGGCAGGAAATAATGAAAAACTGTTTTTT	CASSTRPAGNNEKLFF
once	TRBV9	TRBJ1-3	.	TGTGCCAGGAAGACAGGATCTCTGGCGGGAAACACCATATATTTT	CARKTGSLAGNTIYF
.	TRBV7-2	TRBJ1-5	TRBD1	TGTGCCAGCAGCGTTGCCGGGACAGGGGCACAGCCCCAGCATTTT	CASSVAGTGAQPQHF
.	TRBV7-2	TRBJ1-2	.	TGTGCCAGCAGCTTATCCCTGATCGGGACTAACTATGGCTACACCTTC	CASSLSLIGTNYGYTF